This T cell receptor beta chain was profiled in a study of blood T cell repertoires in COVID-19. Profiling relied on immunoSEQ multiplex PCR, and the TCRdb table lists in-frame clones only, not all of them. Of under 200,000 clones in the sample, over 80% were seen once. The CDR3 totals 12 residues. Per germline, CDR1 LNHDA and CDR2 SQIVND (reference sequence). Trimming took 7 bases from V and 8 from J, leaving 14 bases between them. The chain links TRBV19 to TRBJ1-2; D gene uncertain. The sequence came from a woman aged 60-75 years with acute or convalescent COVID-19. The sample taken for sequencing was peripheral blood. CDR3 loop: CASKVGGVGYTF. The DNA of the CDR3 is TGTGCCAGTAAGGTCGGAGGAGTGGGCTACACCTTC.